A single TCR beta chain is shown here with its context. Its specificity is unknown. The data originate from a study of a mutant IDH1 vaccine in newly diagnosed glioma. Study as a whole: The start of vaccination came 4-6 weeks after radiotherapy alone, or with temozolomide cycles.

The germline V and J ends were trimmed by 1 base and 9 bases, with 18 bases remaining between them. CDR3 length equals 15 residues. The germline gives CDR1 MDHEN, CDR2 SYDVKM. Findings of the study overall: Vaccine-induced immune responses occurred in 93.3% of patients.

Indicated time point: week 35, safety follow-up. Every vaccine dose comprised 300 ug of mutant IDH1 20-mer peptide plus topical imiquimod. During weeks 1, 3, 5, 7, 11, 15, 19 and 23, patients received eight vaccinations. New astrocytomas of WHO grade 3 or 4 that were IDH1-mutant and ATRX-lost were found in the donors. Only in-frame clones appear in the TCRdb table, and some are missing; sequencing was by immunoSEQ multiplex PCR. The data show about 72,000 clones, roughly 84% seen once. This material consisted of PBMCs, taken from a glioma patient whose treatment included an IDH1 peptide vaccine. The V call is TRBV28, the J call TRBJ1-1; TRBD1 might be the D (6 bases). This TCR derives from a man aged 18 to 29 with glioma. CDR3 amino acids: CASSLSPRGPLKAFF. The CDR3 region has the DNA TGTGCCAGCAGTTTATCGCCCAGGGGACCGCTGAAAGCTTTCTTT.